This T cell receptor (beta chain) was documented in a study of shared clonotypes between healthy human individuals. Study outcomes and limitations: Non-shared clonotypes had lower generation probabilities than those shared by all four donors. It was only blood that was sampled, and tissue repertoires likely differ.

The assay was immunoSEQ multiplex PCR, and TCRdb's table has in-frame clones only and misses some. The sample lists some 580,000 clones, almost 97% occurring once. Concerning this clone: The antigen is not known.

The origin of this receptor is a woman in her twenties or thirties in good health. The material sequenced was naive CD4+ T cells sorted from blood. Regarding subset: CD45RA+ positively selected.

The DNA of the CDR3 is TGTGCCACCAGCAGAGCCGTAGCGGGGGGCTATGGCTACACCTTC. The encoded protein is CATSRAVAGGYGYTF. The chain employs TRBV15 and TRBJ1-2; possibly TRBD1 for D (5 bases). V was cut by 1 base and J by 4 bases, with 13 bases left in between. The CDR3 totals 15 residues. Germline lookup yields CDR1 LNHNV and CDR2 YYDKDF (reference sequence).